This entry is about one T cell receptor (beta chain). The antigen is undetermined. The CDR3 is made up of 12 amino acids. V was shortened by 7 bases and J by 3 bases, with 12 bases between the two germline ends. Germline values: CDR1 SQVTM, CDR2 ANQGSEA. Profiling relied on immunoSEQ multiplex PCR, and the TCRdb table lists in-frame clones only, not all of them. The sample contains roughly 72,000 clones, 88% of which appear only once. This specimen belongs to a study of T cell responses to AZD1222 COVID-19 vaccine. Broader study findings: The number of AZD1222 recipients seropositive at baseline was only five or six. Most donors were white British and more were female, and clonal diversity was possibly underestimated.

The sequencing used peripheral blood, collected 28 days after the second dose of the MenACWY control vaccine. This sequence joins TRBV29-1 and TRBJ1-2, with a tentative D call TRBD1 (6 bases). This TCR came from an adult who received the MenACWY meningococcal vaccine as a control. DNA of the CDR3: TGCAGCGGGGAAGGGGGGGACTATGGCTACACCTTC. This encodes CSGEGGDYGYTF.